This TCR beta chain was identified during a study of Graves' ophthalmopathy and Graves' hyperthyroidism. Study-wide context: Investigators collected peripheral blood at initial diagnosis, before any treatment was given.

This clonotype has a count of ten or more. With V trimmed by 4 bases and J by 6 bases, 6 bases remained unmatched. The CDR3 runs 14 residues. In germline, CDR1 is MNHEY, CDR2 SMNVEV (reference sequence). The authors amplified TCR beta CDR3 regions from RNA transcripts. The workflow started with a first-round RT-PCR run with HTBI primers and then moved on to a second-round multiplex PCR. TCRdb redid the calling of the multiplex PCR reads with MiXCR, one entry per CDR3 protein. The data show hundreds of thousands of distinct CDR3 sequences, approximately 21% seen once. Aged 18 to 65, the patients with hyperthyroidism had under 2 months' duration and were newly diagnosed. Researchers turned away patients with other autoimmune diseases, uncontrolled infections, pregnancy or lactation. The source of the PBMCs was over 8.5 ml of fresh peripheral blood.

The sequenced sample was peripheral blood. The receptor was isolated from a woman aged 18-30 years with stable Graves' hyperthyroidism. Some clones in this sample may be carry-over from other donors' samples. The chain employs TRBV27 and TRBJ2-7; 10 positions agree with TRBD1. CDR3 DNA sequence: TGTGCCAGCAGTTCCGGGACAGGGGTGAGCGAGCAGTACTTC. The encoded protein is CASSSGTGVSEQYF.